The 20 T cell receptor beta chains presented below share a single source sample, sequenced in a study of shared clonotypes between healthy human individuals (dated by TCRdb to the early 2020s). Library preparation employed the immunoSEQ multiplex PCR assay. The table comes from immuneACCESS by way of TCRdb, which keeps in-frame sequences with V and J called. Part of the clones is missing from these tables; in studies checked, under half for an unresolved V gene and the rest for unknown reasons. This sample has about 490,000 clones in its table, and around 73% of those were observed once. Around 12% of the sample comes from the top ten. Sequencing used PBMCs. These receptors all stem from a woman aged 40-49 years in good health. Some clones in this sample may be carry-over from other donors' samples.

This chain joins TRBV4-1 and TRBJ1-4; D not certain. Deletions cut 1 base from V and 0 bases from J, with 6 bases between. The germline gives CDR1 MGHRA, CDR2 YSYEKL. The CDR3 is 15 amino acids. DNA of the CDR3: TGCGCCAGCAGCCAAGGGCCGGCAACTAATGAAAAACTGTTTTTT. Translated: CASSQGPATNEKLFF.

This chain uses TRBV30 with TRBJ2-2; 9 positions agree with TRBD2. Looked up from germline, CDR1 is GTSNPN and CDR2 is SVGIG (reference sequence). V shed 3 bases, J shed 3 bases, and the junction held 5 bases outside the gene matches. This CDR3 has 15 amino acids. The CDR3 spells CAWSPAGGYTGELFF. The CDR3 DNA is TGTGCCTGGAGCCCGGCGGGGGGGTACACCGGGGAGCTGTTTTTT.

The chain links TRBV28 to TRBJ2-7; TRBD1 might be the D (6 bases). The CDR3 runs to 14 residues. CDR1 is MDHEN and CDR2 is SYDVKM in the germline V gene. V shed 6 bases and J shed 2 bases, with 14 bases lying between them. The CDR3 reads CASRKTGPPYEQYF. The CDR3 DNA is TGTGCCAGCAGAAAGACAGGACCCCCCTACGAGCAGTACTTC.

About this clone: The same CDR3 is also encoded by other DNA sequences in this sample. The chain joins TRBV19 to TRBJ2-5, with 16 bases lining up with TRBD2. The CDR3 is made up of 16 amino acids. With 5 bases clipped from V and 4 bases from J, the junction kept 4 bases outside the gene matches. The germline V gene encodes CDR1 LNHDA and CDR2 SQIVND (reference sequence). The CDR3 loop reads CASSPGTSGRGETQYF. Written as DNA, the CDR3 is TGTGCCAGTAGTCCGGGGACTAGCGGGAGGGGAGAGACCCAGTACTTC.

The chain carries TRBV4-3 and TRBJ2-5; 11 bases fit TRBD2. The V gene's germline CDR1 is LGHNA and CDR2 YSLEER. The length of the CDR3 is 17 residues. Trimming at V came to 3 bases and at J to 4 bases, leaving 10 bases not matched to a gene. The CDR3 region is CASSQGGTSGRSETQYF. CDR3 bases: TGCGCCAGCAGCCAGGGCGGAACTAGCGGGAGATCAGAGACCCAGTACTTC.

In regard to this clone: The likely explanation is a read error, given a far larger clone one base away. Other DNA sequences in the sample encode the same CDR3. The chain links TRBV7-2 to TRBJ1-1; D is unclear. Germline loops: CDR1 SGHTA, CDR2 FQGNSA. The CDR3 has 15 residues. V lost 2 bases and J lost 4, with 14 bases in between. CDR3 in DNA: TGTGCCAGCAGCTTAAGTAGCCACTTAAGCACTGAAGCTTTCTTT. Translating gives CASSLSSHLSTEAFF.

The chain links TRBV18 to TRBJ2-1; D gene unclear. Per the germline V gene, CDR1 is KGHSH and CDR2 is LQKENI. V was pared by 3 bases and J by 4 bases, with 13 bases between. This CDR3 contains 15 residues. CDR3 nucleotides: TGTGCCAGCTCACCCCTCCAGCCCCCTTACAATGAGCAGTTCTTC. This translates into CASSPLQPPYNEQFF.

On this clone itself: A far larger clone is one base from this, pointing to a likely read error. J is TRBJ1-5 and V is TRBV2; 9 bases are a match to TRBD1. Germline V gene sequence: CDR1 SNHLY, CDR2 FYNNEI. The CDR3 spans 14 residues. The V gene end was trimmed by 7 bases and the J gene end by 7 bases; junction bases not matched to a gene: 8. The chain's CDR3 is CASMPTGGRQPQHF. CDR3 DNA sequence: TGTGCCAGCATGCCTACAGGGGGCCGACAGCCCCAGCATTTT.

The chain is built from TRBV5-1 and TRBJ2-1, with 12 nucleotides matching TRBD2. CDR3 size: 16 residues. Germline CDR1 reads SGHRS; CDR2 reads YFSETQ. Trimming took 4 bases from V and 2 from J; bases not matched to a gene: 4. The CDR3 is CASSSGLAGTYNEQFF. DNA of the CDR3: TGCGCCAGCAGCAGCGGACTAGCGGGAACCTACAATGAGCAGTTCTTC.

The V gene is TRBV18, the J gene TRBJ1-2; 9 nucleotides line up with TRBD1. The CDR3 runs 14 residues. Per germline, CDR1 KGHSH and CDR2 LQKENI. Germline trimming cut 3 bases from V and 5 bases from J; bases unmatched to any gene: 4. CDR3 region: CASSPSGTGYGYTF. In nucleotides, the CDR3 is TGTGCCAGCTCACCTTCCGGGACAGGGTATGGCTACACCTTC. Full variable domain (outside the CDR3, taken from reference TRBV18 and TRBJ1-2): NAGVMQNPRHLVRRRGQEARLRCSPMKGHSHVYWYRQLPEEGLKFMVYLQKENIIDESGMPKERFSAEFPKEGPSILRIQQVVRGDSAAYFCASSPSGTGYGYTFGSGTRLTVV.

The chain couples TRBV11-1 to TRBJ2-2; TRBD1 matches at 10 bases. V was pared by 5 bases and J by 4 bases, with 4 bases of the junction left unmatched. Germline CDR1 is SGHAT and CDR2 is FQDESV (reference sequence). The CDR3 is 15 amino acids. The CDR3: CASSTGTGVTGELFF. The CDR3 DNA reads TGTGCCAGCAGCACCGGGACAGGGGTCACCGGGGAGCTGTTTTTT.

V usage is TRBV11-2 and J usage is TRBJ2-1; possible D gene TRBD2, 5 bases. V was trimmed by 0 bases and J by 10 bases, leaving 10 bases between them. CDR1 and CDR2 from the germline V gene are SGHAT and FQNNGV. This CDR3 has 13 amino acids. The CDR3 reads CASSLDREREQFF. The CDR3 DNA reads TGTGCCAGCAGCTTAGATAGGGAGCGGGAGCAGTTCTTC.

This clone was found many times. This chain links TRBV7-3 with TRBJ2-1, with TRBD2 matching over 9 bases. Germline V gives CDR1 SGHTA, CDR2 FQGTGA. This CDR3 region has 16 residues. After removal of 0 bases from V and 3 bases from J, the junction contained 3 bases not matched to a gene. In DNA form, the CDR3 reads TGTGCCAGCAGCTTAACCCCTAGCGGGATCTACAATGAGCAGTTCTTC. Translated: CASSLTPSGIYNEQFF.

This clone was counted between two and nine times. The V call is TRBV19, the J call TRBJ1-5; D is perhaps TRBD1 (6 bases). Germline CDR1 LNHDA, CDR2 SQIVND (reference sequence). The CDR3 runs to 17 residues. The V gene lost 5 bases and the J gene lost 9 bases, with 26 bases spanning the gap. CDR3 bases: TGTGCCAGTAGTTCCCGGACAGCCTTTGGGGGTCCGGGGCCCCAGCATTTT. Translated, it gives CASSSRTAFGGPGPQHF.

Note on this clone: The same CDR3 is also encoded by other DNA sequences in this sample. V and J are TRBV19 and TRBJ2-2, with 9 bases aligning to TRBD1. CDR1 and CDR2 from the germline V gene are LNHDA and SQIVND (reference sequence). V lost 8 bases, J lost 0 bases, and 1 base stayed unmatched. CDR3 length equals 14 residues. The CDR3 nucleotides are TGTGCCAGTCGACAGGGGGCGAACACCGGGGAGCTGTTTTTT. This gives the protein CASRQGANTGELFF.

The V and J genes are TRBV28 and TRBJ2-6, with D maybe TRBD1 (5 bases). The ends were cut back, 6 bases at V and 4 bases at J, with 13 bases in the middle. The CDR3 is made up of 15 amino acids. The germline gives CDR1 MDHEN, CDR2 SYDVKM. The CDR3 here is CASRETVPGANVLTF. The CDR3, as DNA: TGTGCCAGCAGGGAGACAGTTCCCGGGGCCAACGTCCTGACTTTC.

Ten or more counts support this clone. The V gene is TRBV30, the J gene TRBJ1-3; D ambiguous. V lost 5 bases and J lost 0, with 11 bases in between. The CDR3 loop spans 14 amino acids. CDR1 GTSNPN and CDR2 SVGIG come from the germline V gene (reference sequence). CDR3 in DNA: TGTGCCTGGGCGAGGGTCGGCTCTGGAAACACCATATATTTT. This encodes CAWARVGSGNTIYF.

This clone was recorded only once. The gene calls are TRBV27 and TRBJ2-7, with D maybe TRBD1 (6 bases). The CDR3 has 14 residues. V was cut by 1 base and J by 6 bases, with 13 bases left in between. From germline, CDR1 is MNHEY and CDR2 SMNVEV (reference sequence). Here the CDR3 DNA reads TGTGCCAGCAGTTTATACCGTCTAGGGGGCGAGCAGTACTTC. Protein sequence: CASSLYRLGGEQYF.

The chain uses TRBV5-1 and TRBJ2-7, with D possibly being TRBD1 or TRBD2 (6 bases each). Germline assignment: CDR1 SGHRS and CDR2 YFSETQ. With 0 bases removed from V and 3 bases from J, the gap between germline ends came to 13 bases. The CDR3 extends over 15 amino acids. For the CDR3, the DNA is TGCGCCAGCAGCTTGGCCACAGGAGGGGGCTACGAGCAGTACTTC. It codes for CASSLATGGGYEQYF.

This rearrangement joins TRBV10-2 to TRBJ2-5; 12 nucleotides match TRBD2. Germline V gene sequence: CDR1 WSHSY, CDR2 SAAADI. CDR3 length: 13 amino acids. The V segment lost 8 bases and the J segment 6 bases; nucleotides outside the gene matches: 4. This CDR3 is CASGLAGRQTQYF. The CDR3 coding sequence is TGCGCCAGCGGACTAGCGGGAAGGCAGACCCAGTACTTC.